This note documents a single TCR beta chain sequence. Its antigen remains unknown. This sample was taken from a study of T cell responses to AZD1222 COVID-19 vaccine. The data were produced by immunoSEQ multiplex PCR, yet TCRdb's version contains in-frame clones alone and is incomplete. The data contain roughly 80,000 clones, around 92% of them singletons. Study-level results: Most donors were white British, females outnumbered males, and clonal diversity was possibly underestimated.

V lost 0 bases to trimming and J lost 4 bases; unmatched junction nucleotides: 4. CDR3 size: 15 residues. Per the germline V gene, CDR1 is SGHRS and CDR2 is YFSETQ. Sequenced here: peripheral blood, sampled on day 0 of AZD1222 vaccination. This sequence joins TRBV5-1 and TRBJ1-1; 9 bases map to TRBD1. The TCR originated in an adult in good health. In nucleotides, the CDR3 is TGCGCCAGCAGCTTGGGGACAGGGGTGAGCACTGAAGCTTTCTTT. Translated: CASSLGTGVSTEAFF.